The 30 T cell receptor beta chains listed next were all sequenced from one sample in a study of blood T cell repertoires in COVID-19. Assay used: immunoSEQ multiplex PCR; TCRdb lists only in-frame clones, some missing. In the table there are fewer than 75,000 clones, 85% to 90% of which are singletons. The specimen sequenced was peripheral blood. These receptors were collected from a man at least 80 years old with acute or convalescent COVID-19.

CDR3 loop: CASRRGLAGEQYF. Here the CDR3 DNA reads TGTGCCAGCAGACGGGGACTAGCCGGCGAGCAGTACTTC. The V gene is TRBV12-3 or TRBV12-4, the J gene TRBJ2-7; 9 nucleotides line up with TRBD2. V shed 6 bases, J shed 6 bases, and the junction held 6 bases outside the gene matches. CDR3 length: 13 residues.

This clone is a singleton in its sample. V is TRBV7-9 and J is TRBJ1-1; possible D gene TRBD1, 5 bases. V was pared by 2 bases and J by 4 bases, with 14 bases between. CDR1 and CDR2 (germline): SEHNR, FQNEAQ (reference sequence). CDR3 length: 15 residues. CDR3: CASSLWGGEGTEAFF. As DNA, the CDR3 is TGTGCCAGCAGCTTATGGGGGGGAGAGGGCACTGAAGCTTTCTTT.

With regard to this clone: Distinct nucleotide sequences in the sample also encode this CDR3. The gene calls are TRBV9 and TRBJ1-3; no definite D call. The V and J ends lost 0 bases and 0 bases respectively, with 4 bases between them. The germline CDR1 and CDR2 sequences are SGDLS and YYNGEE. The CDR3 has 14 amino acids. CDR3 DNA: TGTGCCAGCAGCGTAGGCAGCTCTGGAAACACCATATATTTT. Its protein is CASSVGSSGNTIYF.

The genes are TRBV21-1 and TRBJ2-7; the table gives TRBD1 as D, unverified against the DNA. TRBV21-1 is a listed pseudogene. This CDR3 region has 12 residues. DNA for the CDR3: TGTGCCAGCAGCATCGACAGATACGAGCAGTACTTC. Translation gives CASSIDRYEQYF.

This rearrangement joins TRBV5-4 to TRBJ1-1, with 7 bases matching TRBD1. This CDR3 contains 16 residues. Germline V lookup: CDR1 SGHNT, CDR2 YYREEE (reference sequence). The ends lost 4 bases at V and 5 bases at J; junction bases unmatched: 14. CDR3 sequence: CASSSTRGFGGTEAFF. As DNA, the CDR3 is TGTGCCAGCAGCAGCACCAGGGGGTTTGGGGGGACTGAAGCTTTCTTT.

The rearrangement uses TRBV5-6 and TRBJ1-2; maybe TRBD1 (6 bases). V was clipped by 4 bases and J by 0 bases, with 13 bases between them. This CDR3 comprises 15 residues. Germline assignment: CDR1 SGHDT and CDR2 YYEEEE. The DNA of the CDR3 is TGTGCCAGCAGCCGGCCGGACAGAGCTAACTATGGCTACACCTTC. It specifies CASSRPDRANYGYTF. Together with reference TRBV5-6 and TRBJ1-2, the CDR3 gives the full variable domain: DAGVTQSPTHLIKTRGQQVTLRCSPKSGHDTVSWYQQALGQGPQFIFQYYEEEERQRGNFPDRFSGHQFPNYSSELNVNALLLGDSALYLCASSRPDRANYGYTFGSGTRLTVV.

V is TRBV29-1 and J is TRBJ2-7; 7 positions agree with TRBD1. V lost 1 base and J lost 6; bases outside the gene matches: 9. The length of the CDR3 is 14 residues. Germline loops: CDR1 SQVTM, CDR2 ANQGSEA. CDR3 bases: TGCAGCGTTGAAGCCCGGGACAGAGGGGCCGAGCAGTACTTC. Protein product: CSVEARDRGAEQYF.

V gene TRBV10-3 combines with J gene TRBJ1-1; 10 bases are shared with TRBD1. Germline V gene data show CDR1 as ENHRY and CDR2 as SYGVKD. CDR3 length equals 17 residues. J lost 4 bases, V lost 4 bases, and 12 bases had no gene match. CDR3 sequence (DNA): TGTGCCATCAGTGCGGTTAGCCGGGACAGGGGTAGCACTGAAGCTTTCTTT. It encodes CAISAVSRDRGSTEAFF.

This clone was recorded a few times. The gene calls are TRBV7-8 and TRBJ2-7; 9 nucleotides align to TRBD1. The V segment lost 4 bases and the J segment 4 bases; nucleotides outside the gene matches: 8. Per the germline V gene, CDR1 is SGHVS and CDR2 is FQNEAQ. This CDR3 has 15 residues. In nucleotides, the CDR3 is TGTGCCAGCAGCTCCTCCGGGACAGGGCTATACGAGCAGTACTTC. Encoded protein: CASSSSGTGLYEQYF.

CDR3 in DNA: TGTGCCAGCAGTGTGGCCGGGGGTTATCAGAATGAGCAGTTCTTC. Its translation: CASSVAGGYQNEQFF. The genes are TRBV2 and TRBJ2-1; D possibly corresponds to TRBD2 (6 bases). CDR1 is SNHLY and CDR2 is FYNNEI in the germline V gene. This CDR3 is 15 amino acids long. The V gene lost 4 bases and the J gene lost 7 bases, with 17 bases spanning the gap.

The chain recombines TRBV7-2 with TRBJ1-5; possibly TRBD1 for D (5 bases). The germline V gene encodes CDR1 SGHTA and CDR2 FQGNSA. This CDR3 is built from 14 residues. V dropped 1 base and J dropped 3 bases, with 7 bases sitting between them. The CDR3 region has the DNA TGTGCCAGCAGCTTAGACAGGACCAATCAGCCCCAGCATTTT. Protein: CASSLDRTNQPQHF. Full variable domain (remainder filled in from reference TRBV7-2 and TRBJ1-5): GAGVSQSPSNKVTEKGKDVELRCDPISGHTALYWYRQSLGQGLEFLIYFQGNSAPDKSGLPSDRFSAERTGGSVSTLTIQRTQQEDSAVYLCASSLDRTNQPQHFGDGTRLSIL.

The V gene is TRBV28, the J gene TRBJ1-2; the D gene is possibly TRBD1 (6 bases). The germline V gene has CDR1 MDHEN and CDR2 SYDVKM. Trimming cost V 5 bases and J 2 bases, with 12 bases left between them. The CDR3 is 14 residues long. The CDR3 sequence is CASSTLQGNYGYTF. The CDR3 bases are TGTGCCAGCAGTACTTTGCAGGGGAACTATGGCTACACCTTC.

V usage is TRBV5-1 and J usage is TRBJ2-7; 12 bases line up with TRBD2. J lost 4 bases, V lost 3 bases, and 11 bases had no gene match. From germline, CDR1 is SGHRS and CDR2 YFSETQ. There are 17 residues in the CDR3. The CDR3: CASSSWTSGIGGYEQYF. The CDR3 nucleotides are TGCGCCAGCAGCTCCTGGACTAGCGGGATTGGGGGGTACGAGCAGTACTTC.

The CDR3 region has the DNA TGTGCCAGCTCACCACCAGGGAGTGGCTATGGCTACACCTTC. Protein product: CASSPPGSGYGYTF. This chain connects TRBV18 to TRBJ1-2; no firm D call. With 0 bases removed from V and 4 bases from J, the gap between germline ends came to 9 bases. Germline lookup yields CDR1 KGHSH and CDR2 LQKENI. The CDR3 runs to 14 residues.

The rearrangement joins TRBV3-1 (or the pseudogene TRBV3-2) to TRBJ1-6; D unclear. V lost 1 base to trimming and J lost 6 bases, with 4 bases between them. The germline CDR1 and CDR2 sequences are LGHDT and YNNKEL (reference sequence). There are 13 residues in the CDR3. Here the CDR3 reads CASSQVANSPLHF. CDR3 DNA sequence: TGTGCCAGCAGCCAAGTGGCTAATTCACCCCTCCACTTT.

As concerns this clone: The same CDR3 can be traced to other DNA sequences in this sample. This sequence joins TRBV13 and TRBJ2-2, with 7 bases fitting TRBD1. With 5 bases clipped from V and 2 bases from J, the junction kept 8 bases outside the gene matches. Germline CDR1 PRHDT, CDR2 FYEKMQ (reference sequence). The CDR3 spans 16 residues. CDR3 nucleotide sequence: TGTGCCAGCAGCCCCCTTGCAGGGGGAAACACCGGGGAGCTGTTTTTT. Translation gives CASSPLAGGNTGELFF. The full variable domain, with the rest looked up from reference TRBV13 and TRBJ2-2, is AAGVIQSPRHLIKEKRETATLKCYPIPRHDTVYWYQQGPGQDPQFLISFYEKMQSDKGSIPDRFSAQQFSDYHSELNMSSLELGDSALYFCASSPLAGGNTGELFFGEGSRLTVL.

V gene TRBV30 combines with J gene TRBJ2-2; D perhaps matches TRBD2 (5 bases). The germline V gene has CDR1 GTSNPN and CDR2 SVGIG (reference sequence). This CDR3 has 11 residues. Trimming took off 5 bases at V and 8 bases at J, with 9 bases between the two ends. This chain's CDR3 is CAWGTGGELFF. In nucleotides, the CDR3 is TGTGCCTGGGGAACGGGGGGGGAGCTGTTTTTT. The full variable domain, completed using reference TRBV30 and TRBJ2-2, is SQTIHQWPATLVQPVGSPLSLECTVEGTSNPNLYWYRQAAGRGLQLLFYSVGIGQISSEVPQNLSASRPQDRQFILSSKKLLLSDSGFYLCAWGTGGELFFGEGSRLTVL.

This chain's CDR3 is CASSSSRGGTNEKLFF. As DNA, the CDR3 is TGTGCCAGCAGTTCGTCCCGGGGTGGCACTAATGAAAAACTGTTTTTT. The chain has TRBV28 and TRBJ1-4; no clear D gene. In germline, CDR1 is MDHEN, CDR2 SYDVKM. This CDR3 is built from 16 residues. The ends were cut back, 4 bases at V and 2 bases at J, with 14 bases in the middle. The variable domain in full, with the rest retrieved from reference TRBV28 and TRBJ1-4, is DVKVTQSSRYLVKRTGEKVFLECVQDMDHENMFWYRQDPGLGLRLIYFSYDVKMKEKGDIPEGYSVSREKKERFSLILESASTNQTSMYLCASSSSRGGTNEKLFFGSGTQLSVL.

V is TRBV11-1 and J is TRBJ2-7, with D perhaps TRBD1 (5 bases). The germline CDR1 and CDR2 sequences are SGHAT and FQDESV (reference sequence). This CDR3 is 14 amino acids long. V was pared by 3 bases and J by 6 bases, with 15 bases between. The CDR3 reads CASSFARTNFEQYF. The CDR3, as DNA: TGTGCCAGCAGCTTCGCTAGGACAAATTTCGAGCAGTACTTC.

The chain recombines TRBV5-1 with TRBJ1-5; the match to TRBD1 covers 8 bases. CDR1 is SGHRS, CDR2 YFSETQ, per germline. The V gene end was trimmed by 0 bases and the J gene end by 2 bases; junction bases not matched to a gene: 4. This CDR3 is 16 amino acids long. CDR3 amino acids: CASSLGTGNGNQPQHF. In nucleotides, the CDR3 is TGCGCCAGCAGCTTGGGGACAGGGAACGGCAATCAGCCCCAGCATTTT.

This clone occurred a few times. This chain joins TRBV19 and TRBJ2-2; TRBD2 agrees at 9 bases. The CDR3 is made up of 15 amino acids. Losses at the gene ends were 5 bases for V and 5 bases for J; bases not matched to a gene: 6. Germline CDR1 LNHDA, CDR2 SQIVND (reference sequence). CDR3: CASSPIAGETGELFF. The CDR3, as DNA: TGTGCCAGTAGTCCCATAGCGGGAGAGACCGGGGAGCTGTTTTTT.

V is TRBV10-3 and J is TRBJ1-2, with 9 positions matching TRBD1. The V gene's germline CDR1 is ENHRY and CDR2 SYGVKD. The CDR3 contains 17 residues. Trimming at V came to 1 base and at J to 2 bases, leaving 8 bases not matched to a gene. The CDR3 bases are TGTGCCATCAGTGAGTTGAGCCGGGACAGGGCCAACTATGGCTACACCTTC. It codes for CAISELSRDRANYGYTF.

The rearrangement joins TRBV11-2 to TRBJ2-1; 7 nucleotides line up with TRBD2. The CDR3 has 15 residues. V was pared by 3 bases and J by 6 bases, with 8 bases of the junction left unmatched. Germline V gene sequence: CDR1 SGHAT, CDR2 FQNNGV. CDR3: CASSFLAASINEQFF. Written as DNA, the CDR3 is TGTGCCAGCAGCTTCCTAGCGGCCAGTATCAATGAGCAGTTCTTC.

The chain employs TRBV7-2 and TRBJ1-1; no firm D call. Germline CDR1 and CDR2: SGHTA and FQGNSA. Trimming cost V 6 bases and J 8 bases, with 19 bases left between them. The CDR3 spans 14 residues. DNA of the CDR3: TGTGCCAGCAGTTTACTTTTCACTGCCGCAGAAGCTTTCTTT. It is translated as CASSLLFTAAEAFF.

The chain couples TRBV19 to TRBJ2-1, with D unresolved. V was clipped by 6 bases and J by 4 bases, with 16 bases between them. The CDR3 runs 15 residues. Germline CDR1 is LNHDA and CDR2 is SQIVND (reference sequence). The CDR3 region has the DNA TGTGCCAGTAGCAGGTCCCCAGACAAGTACAATGAGCAGTTCTTC. Encoded protein: CASSRSPDKYNEQFF.

This chain uses TRBV12-5 with TRBJ1-5; the D gene is possibly TRBD1 (6 bases). Germline assignment: CDR1 LGHNT and CDR2 FRNRAP. Trimming removed 6 bases at V and 4 bases at J, with 16 bases between. The CDR3 length is 15 residues. CDR3 protein: CASGTGTTLNQPQHF. In DNA, the CDR3 is TGTGCTAGTGGGACAGGTACTACGTTGAATCAGCCCCAGCATTTT.

The CDR3 reads CASSTGSSSTDTQYF. The CDR3, as DNA: TGTGCCAGCAGCACAGGATCTTCTAGCACAGATACGCAGTATTTT. The chain couples TRBV5-4 to TRBJ2-3; D perhaps matches TRBD1 (5 bases). Germline lookup yields CDR1 SGHNT and CDR2 YYREEE (reference sequence). This CDR3 comprises 15 residues. V lost 4 bases and J lost 0, with 12 bases in between.

This chain connects TRBV7-8 to TRBJ1-1; maybe TRBD1 (6 bases). V shed 4 bases and J shed 4 bases, with 16 bases lying between them. The V gene's germline CDR1 is SGHVS and CDR2 FQNEAQ. This CDR3 comprises 15 residues. The CDR3 is CASSSQTGTGTEAFF. CDR3 DNA sequence: TGTGCCAGCAGCTCTCAAACAGGGACCGGCACTGAAGCTTTCTTT.

This rearrangement joins TRBV11-2 to TRBJ2-2; D not certain. Germline V gene lookup returns CDR1 SGHAT and CDR2 FQNNGV. The CDR3 totals 12 residues. The V and J ends lost 2 bases and 7 bases respectively, with 5 bases between them. CDR3 protein: CASSLRVGELFF. CDR3 nucleotide sequence: TGTGCCAGCAGCTTACGGGTCGGGGAGCTGTTTTTT.

CDR3 sequence: CASSINGGGTYEQYF. In DNA, the CDR3 is TGTGCCAGCAGTATAAATGGTGGGGGGACCTACGAGCAGTACTTC. V and J are TRBV2 and TRBJ2-7; perhaps TRBD2 as D (6 bases). Germline V gene lookup returns CDR1 SNHLY and CDR2 FYNNEI. The CDR3 has 15 residues. V lost 5 bases and J 2 bases, leaving 16 bases between the germline ends.